The clone carrying this T cell receptor beta chain occurred many times. The target antigen is unknown. Unique molecular identifiers were built into the TCRbeta library. TCRdb processed the PCR reads anew with MiXCR; each CDR3 protein has one entry. The sample includes just over 200,000 distinct CDR3 sequences, about 8.4% of them seen just once. The data were obtained in a study of T-cell reconstitution after alpha-beta-depleted transplantation in children. Whole-study findings and limits: Surviving recipient cells, namely T cells and thymic progenitors, were the source of high day-60 TCRbeta diversity in some patients. Several hundred expanded graft clones reportedly gave rise to the alpha-beta T cells present about two months after transplant.

Germline V gene lookup returns CDR1 SGHDT and CDR2 YYEEEE. V dropped 4 bases and J dropped 2 bases, with 13 bases sitting between them. CDR3 length: 14 amino acids. This rearrangement joins TRBV5-6 to TRBJ2-7, with D possibly TRBD1 on 6 matching bases. This specimen consisted of PBMCs, mostly from graft donor cells, obtained 360 days after TCRalphabeta/CD19-depleted stem cell transplant. This receptor was obtained from a male patient between 2 and 15 years old who had a stem cell transplant for acute myeloid leukemia, so the T cells may come from the graft donor. This CDR3 is CASSKGQITYEQYV. In nucleotides, the CDR3 is TGTGCCAGCAGCAAAGGACAGATTACCTACGAGCAGTACGTC.